These 28 T cell receptor beta chains share one sample of origin, sequenced in a study of identical twins. TCRdb analysed the 5' RACE reads with MiXCR anew, one entry per CDR3 protein. The repertoire consists of around 510,000 distinct CDR3 sequences, with roughly an eighth occurring once and the leading ten covering approximately 0.98%. Another study also made use of these data, one on yellow fever vaccine responses in identical twins.

Sample: CD4+ T cells sorted from blood. These receptors were collected from a woman aged 18-30 years in good health.

Ten or more counts support this clonotype. This rearrangement joins TRBV7-9 to TRBJ1-2; a possible D gene is TRBD1 (6 bases). Per the germline V gene, CDR1 is SEHNR and CDR2 is FQNEAQ (reference sequence). The CDR3 covers 15 residues. Trimming removed 4 bases at V and 0 bases at J, with 12 bases between. The CDR3 is CASSSEDSANYGYTF. In DNA, the CDR3 is TGTGCCAGCAGCTCCGAGGACAGTGCTAACTATGGCTACACCTTC.

The chain joins TRBV2 to TRBJ2-1; 9 bases agree with TRBD2. Germline CDR1 SNHLY, CDR2 FYNNEI. V was pared by 8 bases and J by 14 bases, with 22 bases of the junction left unmatched. The length of the CDR3 is 16 residues. This chain's CDR3 is CASGPRGVSGSLEEFF. For the CDR3, the DNA is TGTGCCAGCGGCCCCCGTGGTGTTAGCGGGAGTTTGGAGGAGTTCTTC.

This chain links TRBV27 with TRBJ1-2, with a possible D match to TRBD1 (5 bases). The V end was cut by 3 bases, the J end by 7 bases, with 12 bases between. The CDR3 totals 13 residues. Germline V gene data show CDR1 as MNHEY and CDR2 as SMNVEV (reference sequence). The chain's CDR3 is CASSFAGPGGYTF. In DNA, the CDR3 is TGTGCCAGCAGTTTCGCAGGGCCGGGTGGCTACACCTTC.

The gene calls are TRBV6-1 and TRBJ2-1, with 12 bases matching TRBD2. CDR3 length: 16 residues. V was pared by 2 bases and J by 5 bases, with 4 bases of the junction left unmatched. Germline V lookup: CDR1 MNHNS, CDR2 SASEGT. CDR3: CASSETSGGYNNEQFF. Here the CDR3 DNA reads TGTGCCAGCAGTGAAACTAGCGGGGGGTATAACAATGAGCAGTTCTTC.

This clonotype has ten or more counts. The chain has TRBV20-1 and TRBJ2-5; possibly TRBD1 for D (6 bases). The germline gives CDR1 DFQATT, CDR2 SNEGSKA (reference sequence). This CDR3 spans 15 amino acids. Trimming took 0 bases from V and 0 from J, leaving 11 bases between them. CDR3 region: CSARDGGHNQETQYF. In DNA, the CDR3 is TGCAGTGCTAGAGATGGGGGACACAACCAAGAGACCCAGTACTTC.

This clonotype appeared a few times. This chain connects TRBV7-2 to TRBJ2-1; 13 nucleotides line up with TRBD2. The CDR3 is 17 amino acids. Trimming cost V 5 bases and J 5 bases; bases outside gene matches: 9. Germline V CDR1 and CDR2: SGHTA, FQGNSA. CDR3 region: CASSVVAGLAGHNEQFF. The DNA for the CDR3 is TGTGCCAGCAGCGTGGTTGCGGGACTAGCGGGGCACAATGAGCAGTTCTTC.

This clonotype occurred a few times. V is TRBV12-3 or TRBV12-4 and J is TRBJ1-1; a possible D gene is TRBD1 (5 bases). V lost 7 bases, J lost 0 bases, and 12 bases lay in between. The CDR3 is 14 amino acids. CDR3 in amino acids: CASNRRTLNTEAFF. The CDR3 nucleotides are TGTGCCAGCAACAGGCGGACCTTGAACACTGAAGCTTTCTTT.

This clonotype was counted many times. The chain employs TRBV6-1 and TRBJ2-7, with D perhaps matching TRBD2 (7 bases). Trimming pared 6 bases from V and 6 bases from J, leaving 18 bases between. Per the germline V gene, CDR1 is MNHNS and CDR2 is SASEGT. The CDR3 sequence is 14 residues long. The CDR3 loop reads CASRGTGGKGEQYF. For the CDR3, the DNA is TGTGCCAGCAGGGGTACGGGGGGCAAGGGCGAGCAGTACTTC.

V is TRBV7-9 and J is TRBJ2-7; D unclear. The CDR3 consists of 12 residues. Germline lookup yields CDR1 SEHNR and CDR2 FQNEAQ (reference sequence). The germline V and J ends were trimmed by 1 base and 4 bases, with 5 bases remaining between them. This chain's CDR3 is CASSLVMYEQYF. In DNA form, the CDR3 reads TGTGCCAGCAGCTTAGTGATGTACGAGCAGTACTTC.

The chain couples TRBV20-1 to TRBJ2-1, with 10 bases identical to TRBD2. This CDR3 region has 13 residues. The trim removed 5 bases at V and 8 bases at J, leaving 6 bases unmatched. Germline V lookup: CDR1 DFQATT, CDR2 SNEGSKA (reference sequence). CDR3 sequence (DNA): TGCAGTGCTTCCCTAGCGGGAGCCTATGAGCAGTTCTTC. Protein: CSASLAGAYEQFF.

Ten or more counts support this clonotype. The chain is built from TRBV5-1 and TRBJ2-5; D might be TRBD2 (6 bases). Trimming took off 2 bases at V and 1 base at J, with 12 bases between the two ends. Germline assignment: CDR1 SGHRS and CDR2 YFSETQ. The CDR3 covers 15 residues. The DNA of the CDR3 is TGCGCCAGCAGCTTACGGGGGATGGGCCAAGAGACCCAGTACTTC. This translates into CASSLRGMGQETQYF. The full variable domain, in which reference TRBV5-1 and TRBJ2-5 provide the parts outside the CDR3, is KAGVTQTPRYLIKTRGQQVTLSCSPISGHRSVSWYQQTPGQGLQFLFEYFSETQRNKGNFPGRFSGRQFSNSRSEMNVSTLELGDSALYLCASSLRGMGQETQYFGPGTRLLVL.

The sample holds many counts of this clonotype. The chain carries TRBV7-9 and TRBJ1-5, with 10 bases identical to TRBD1. CDR1 SEHNR and CDR2 FQNEAQ come from the germline V gene (reference sequence). V lost 4 bases and J lost 5; bases outside the gene matches: 11. There are 17 residues in the CDR3. CDR3 nucleotides: TGTGCCAGCAGCTCCCGATCGACAGGGGGCAAGGATCAGCCCCAGCATTTT. Translation: CASSSRSTGGKDQPQHF.

The CDR3 DNA reads as TGTGCCAGCAGTGAATTCGGGGGAGAGACCCAGTACTTC. Translating it yields CASSEFGGETQYF. This chain connects TRBV25-1 to TRBJ2-5; D may be TRBD2 (6 bases). V lost 1 base to trimming and J lost 4 bases, with 7 bases between them. CDR3 length: 13 residues. The germline gives CDR1 MGHDK, CDR2 SYGVNS.

The rearrangement uses TRBV18 and TRBJ2-6, with 9 bases aligning to TRBD1. The V and J ends lost 1 base and 4 bases, in that order; junction bases with no gene match: 2. The germline gives CDR1 KGHSH, CDR2 LQKENI. This CDR3 has 16 residues. CDR3 nucleotides: TGTGCCAGCTCACCACTACAGGGGGCAGGGGCCAACGTCCTGACTTTC. This gives the protein CASSPLQGAGANVLTF.

This sequence joins TRBV12-3 or TRBV12-4 and TRBJ2-1; no reliable D call. This CDR3 is 13 amino acids long. V lost 7 bases, J lost 4 bases, and 11 bases lay in between. The CDR3 loop is CASKADTYNEQFF. The CDR3 DNA sequence: TGTGCCAGCAAAGCCGACACGTACAATGAGCAGTTCTTC.

The chain links TRBV7-2 to TRBJ2-3, with 7 bases matching TRBD2. Germline loops: CDR1 SGHTA, CDR2 FQGNSA. Unmatched junction bases numbered 13, after V lost 0 bases and J lost 4 bases. The CDR3 has 18 residues. The DNA of the CDR3 is TGTGCCAGCAGCTTAGCCCTGGAACTAGCGCAAAGGTCAGATACGCAGTATTTT. Amino acids: CASSLALELAQRSDTQYF.

This clonotype came up many times. This chain links TRBV6-5 with TRBJ2-7, with D perhaps TRBD1 or TRBD2 (5 bases each). The CDR3 is 15 amino acids. V was cut by 0 bases and J by 1 base, with 10 bases left in between. From germline, CDR1 is MNHEY and CDR2 SVGAGI. CDR3 coding DNA: TGTGCCAGCAGTTACTCCCGGGACCGATCCTACGAGCAGTACTTC. This sequence encodes CASSYSRDRSYEQYF.

This rearrangement joins TRBV29-1 to TRBJ1-2; weak D call: TRBD1 (6 bases). Trimming pared 7 bases from V and 5 bases from J, leaving 11 bases between. Germline V gene sequence: CDR1 SQVTM, CDR2 ANQGSEA. The CDR3 spans 11 residues. The CDR3 spells CSAWGAYGYTF. The DNA of the CDR3 is TGCAGCGCTTGGGGGGCGTATGGCTACACCTTC.

V usage is TRBV3-1 and J usage is TRBJ2-5; D uncertain. In germline, CDR1 is LGHDT, CDR2 YNNKEL (reference sequence). The CDR3 runs 17 residues. V was shortened by 0 bases and J by 5 bases, with 19 bases between the two germline ends. The CDR3 bases are TGTGCCAGCAGCCAAGATTTTAAAGTGGGCTCGTCGGAGACCCAGTACTTC. Translating gives CASSQDFKVGSSETQYF.

This chain connects TRBV3-1 to TRBJ2-1, with 11 bases that match TRBD2. The trim removed 2 bases at V and 6 bases at J, leaving 3 bases unmatched. The CDR3 totals 15 residues. Germline assignment: CDR1 LGHDT and CDR2 YNNKEL (reference sequence). CDR3 in amino acids: CASSQQLAGVNEQFF. The CDR3 bases are TGTGCCAGCAGCCAACAACTAGCGGGGGTCAATGAGCAGTTCTTC.

This chain uses TRBV6-2 or TRBV6-3 with TRBJ2-3, with 8 nucleotides matching TRBD2. Germline lookup yields CDR1 MNHEY and CDR2 SVGEGT. This CDR3 has 15 amino acids. V trimming: 3 bases; J trimming: 0 bases; junction bases outside the gene matches: 2. The CDR3 region is CASSYSGKSTDTQYF. The DNA of the CDR3 is TGTGCCAGCAGTTATAGCGGGAAAAGCACAGATACGCAGTATTTT.

There are a few counts of this clonotype. The CDR3 loop reads CASSSGQGASYEQYF. The CDR3 nucleotides read TGTGCCAGCAGTTCGGGACAGGGTGCAAGCTACGAGCAGTACTTC. The V and J genes are TRBV27 and TRBJ2-7, with 9 bases identical to TRBD1. The ends lost 4 bases at V and 3 bases at J; junction bases unmatched: 7. The CDR3 length is 15 residues. CDR1 MNHEY and CDR2 SMNVEV come from the germline V gene (reference sequence).

The rearrangement uses TRBV25-1 and TRBJ2-7; D is possibly TRBD1 or TRBD2 (5 bases each). From germline, CDR1 is MGHDK and CDR2 SYGVNS. CDR3 size: 14 residues. V was pared by 3 bases and J by 0 bases, with 9 bases between. The CDR3 is CASSETAASYEQYF. The DNA for the CDR3 is TGTGCCAGCAGTGAGACAGCGGCCTCCTACGAGCAGTACTTC.

This clonotype turned up a few times. V and J are TRBV11-3 and TRBJ2-3; D is unresolved. Per germline, CDR1 SGHNT and CDR2 YENEEA. V shed 1 base and J shed 2 bases, with 13 bases lying between them. This CDR3 contains 16 residues. CDR3 DNA: TGTGCCAGCAGCTTAGGACAAGAAGAAAACACAGATACGCAGTATTTT. As protein: CASSLGQEENTDTQYF.

The chain uses TRBV4-1 and TRBJ2-3; D perhaps matches TRBD2 (7 bases). Trimming took 0 bases from V and 0 from J, leaving 13 bases between them. The CDR3 length is 17 residues. Germline V lookup: CDR1 MGHRA, CDR2 YSYEKL. The CDR3 DNA follows: TGCGCCAGCAGCCAAGATAGGGGGGGCACTAGCACAGATACGCAGTATTTT. It yields the protein CASSQDRGGTSTDTQYF.

This chain joins TRBV28 and TRBJ2-5, with TRBD1 as a possible D gene (5 bases). Trimming pared 6 bases from V and 3 bases from J, leaving 11 bases between. The CDR3 totals 13 residues. CDR1 is MDHEN, CDR2 SYDVKM, per germline. The CDR3 loop is CASSQDSEETQYF. CDR3 in DNA: TGTGCCAGCAGCCAAGACAGTGAAGAGACCCAGTACTTC.

This clonotype has just a few counts. V gene TRBV6-1 combines with J gene TRBJ2-2; the D gene is possibly TRBD1 (5 bases). Between the trimmed V and J ends, which lost 10 bases and 4 bases, there was a span of 16 bases. The germline V gene has CDR1 MNHNS and CDR2 SASEGT. CDR3 length: 14 residues. The CDR3 DNA follows: TGTGCCACCAGGGAACCCAAAATCACCGGGGAGCTGTTTTTT. It translates to CATREPKITGELFF.

This clonotype was seen many times. The chain employs TRBV12-3 or TRBV12-4 and TRBJ2-7; a weak D match, TRBD1 (5 bases). The ends were cut back, 4 bases at V and 6 bases at J, with 10 bases in the middle. The CDR3 extends over 12 amino acids. CDR3 in amino acids: CASSSQGGEQYF. CDR3 in DNA: TGTGCCAGCAGTTCGCAGGGTGGCGAGCAGTACTTC.